The source of this T cell receptor beta chain is a study of T-cell memory formation after mild COVID-19. This clonotype was recorded many times. Germline CDR1 reads DFQATT; CDR2 reads SNEGSKA (reference sequence). Trimming removed 0 bases from V and 5 bases from J; junction bases left unmatched: 12. This CDR3 comprises 16 residues. From the 5' RACE reads, TCRdb called clonotypes with MiXCR, one entry per CDR3 protein. Here the sample spans some 120,000 distinct CDR3 sequences, around 6.3% being singletons. Input material: PBMCs or a T cell subset sorted from them (not recorded which). The rearrangement uses TRBV20-1 and TRBJ2-7; 8 bases match TRBD1. The receptor was derived from an adult woman who had mild COVID-19 (a few samples of this study predate the infection). Cell type and time point are not known. The CDR3 loop reads CSARDPRTGRIDEQYF. CDR3 DNA sequence: TGCAGTGCTAGAGATCCCCGGACAGGGCGCATCGACGAGCAGTACTTC.